Below are 10 T cell receptor beta chains sequenced from a single sample in a study of patients and donors after allogeneic stem cell transplantation. TCRdb ran MiXCR on the RT-PCR reads and lists one entry per CDR3 protein. This repertoire shows 9,000 or so distinct CDR3 sequences, approximately 4.2% found once; its top ten account for nearly 20%. The sequencing input was blood, either unsorted or a sorted T cell fraction (not recorded which). These receptors all come from a human donor who was either an allogeneic HSCT recipient or a stem cell or donor lymphocyte infusion donor (not recorded which). It is not recorded whose cells these are; they may come from a transplant donor.

In its sample, this clonotype was seen many times. This chain joins TRBV6-5 and TRBJ2-7; 10 bases match TRBD1. The CDR3 runs 15 residues. Trimming at V came to 6 bases and at J to 4 bases, leaving 9 bases not matched to a gene. Germline V gene sequence: CDR1 MNHEY, CDR2 SVGAGI. The CDR3 bases are TGTGCCAGCAGACCGACAGGGGGCGTTGTGTACGAGCAGTACTTC. Protein product: CASRPTGGVVYEQYF.

This clonotype showed up many times. The chain carries TRBV6-1 and TRBJ1-1; D is uncertain. V lost 0 bases, J lost 1 base, and 12 bases lay in between. Looked up from germline, CDR1 is MNHNS and CDR2 is SASEGT. The CDR3 loop spans 16 amino acids. The CDR3 loop is CASSEAQSFWNTEAFF. The CDR3 DNA follows: TGTGCCAGCAGTGAAGCCCAATCTTTCTGGAACACTGAAGCTTTCTTT.

This clonotype has a count of ten or more. The chain links TRBV18 to TRBJ2-3, with D hard to call. Trimming removed 3 bases from V and 0 bases from J, with 4 bases in between. The CDR3 is made up of 13 amino acids. Germline V gene sequence: CDR1 KGHSH, CDR2 LQKENI. CDR3 nucleotide sequence: TGTGCCAGCTCACCGTACAGCACAGATACGCAGTATTTT. It encodes CASSPYSTDTQYF.

This clonotype was counted ten times or more. This chain links TRBV2 with TRBJ2-5; the D is unclear. Germline V lookup: CDR1 SNHLY, CDR2 FYNNEI. With 6 bases removed from V and 0 bases from J, the gap between germline ends came to 8 bases. The CDR3 spans 13 residues. In nucleotides, the CDR3 is TGTGCCAGCAGAAAAAGGGACCAAGAGACCCAGTACTTC. This sequence encodes CASRKRDQETQYF. The full variable domain, rest sourced from reference TRBV2 and TRBJ2-5, is EPEVTQTPSHQVTQMGQEVILRCVPISNHLYFYWYRQILGQKVEFLVSFYNNEISEKSEIFDDQFSVERPDGSNFTLKIRSTKLEDSAMYFCASRKRDQETQYFGPGTRLLVL.

This clonotype showed up many times. This rearrangement joins TRBV7-8 to TRBJ2-1; 9 nucleotides match TRBD2. CDR3 length: 16 amino acids. Germline assignment: CDR1 SGHVS and CDR2 FQNEAQ. Trimming removed 5 bases from V and 4 bases from J; junction bases left unmatched: 9. CDR3 in amino acids: CASSQSLAGTYNEQFF. The CDR3 nucleotides are TGTGCCAGCAGCCAGTCGCTAGCGGGGACTTACAATGAGCAGTTCTTC.

This clonotype has a count of ten or more. The chain uses TRBV20-1 and TRBJ1-4; no definite D call. The CDR3 runs 13 residues. CDR1 DFQATT and CDR2 SNEGSKA come from the germline V gene (reference sequence). Deletions cut 6 bases from V and 0 bases from J, with 8 bases between. CDR3 amino acids: CSARDATNEKLFF. The CDR3 DNA reads TGCAGTGCGCGAGATGCAACTAATGAAAAACTGTTTTTT.

The table lists this clonotype with many counts. The chain employs TRBV2 and TRBJ2-7, with 9 nucleotides matching TRBD1. Germline CDR1 is SNHLY and CDR2 is FYNNEI. The CDR3 loop spans 15 amino acids. The J segment lost 5 bases and the V segment lost 4 bases, leaving 9 bases of the junction unmatched. The CDR3 nucleotides are TGTGCCAGCAGTGGCCGACAGGGGGTTGACAACGAGCAGTACTTC. This encodes CASSGRQGVDNEQYF.

This clonotype was observed many times. This chain connects TRBV6-5 to TRBJ2-7; D gene ambiguous. The CDR3 is 12 residues long. Looked up from germline, CDR1 is MNHEY and CDR2 is SVGAGI. V lost 4 bases, J lost 3 bases, and 7 bases lay in between. Here the CDR3 DNA reads TGTGCCAGCAGTTCCAACCTCTACGAGCAGTACTTC. This sequence encodes CASSSNLYEQYF.

This clonotype was observed many times. The chain carries TRBV12-3 or TRBV12-4 and TRBJ2-1; D is undetermined. The CDR3 has 12 amino acids. Trimming stripped 2 bases from V and 7 bases from J, with 6 bases between. The CDR3 loop is CASSLIPNEQFF. The DNA of the CDR3 is TGTGCCAGCAGTTTAATTCCTAATGAGCAGTTCTTC.

This clonotype was observed a few times. This chain links TRBV19 with TRBJ1-4; D is unclear. The CDR3 runs 14 residues. In germline, CDR1 is LNHDA, CDR2 SQIVND (reference sequence). V shed 3 bases and J shed 5 bases, with 10 bases lying between them. CDR3 in amino acids: CASSMSVENEKLFF. The CDR3 nucleotides are TGTGCCAGTAGTATGTCAGTGGAAAATGAAAAACTGTTTTTT.